This T cell receptor beta chain was identified during a study of T cells in Graves' hyperthyroidism and ophthalmopathy. The CDR3 runs to 15 residues. Germline CDR1 is MDHEN and CDR2 is SYDVKM. V lost 5 bases to trimming and J lost 2 bases, with 13 bases between them. Clinicians diagnosed patients from clinical symptoms, serum thyroxine and TRAb, thyroid ultrasound and orbital computed tomography. From RNA transcripts, TCR beta CDR3 regions were amplified. First-round RT-PCR of the TCR CDR3 relied on the HTBI primer set. TCRdb reanalysed the multiplex PCR reads using MiXCR and keeps one entry per CDR3 protein. In the table there are about 640,000 distinct CDR3 sequences, roughly 20% of which are singletons. Findings and caveats of the study: Blood held most thyroid clonotypes expanded above 0.001 frequency. Ophthalmopathy and stable hyperthyroidism were separated by a 13 V-J model.

Details on this clonotype: Its antigen is not known.

The V call is TRBV28, the J call TRBJ2-1; possible D gene TRBD1, 7 bases. Sequenced material: blood. The clonotype originates from a man younger than 45 with Graves' ophthalmopathy. Here the CDR3 reads CASSGAGQTYNEQFF. The CDR3 nucleotides read TGTGCCAGCAGTGGCGCGGGACAGACCTACAATGAGCAGTTCTTC.